This paragraph covers one T cell receptor beta chain sequence. Antigen: not known. This sample is part of a study of blood T cells in healthy people across ages. Study results and caveats: Roughly linear declines in TCR beta diversity per million T cells occurred with age.

V gave up 4 bases and J gave up 4 bases, with 19 bases separating them. The CDR3 is 16 residues long. Germline-derived CDR1 and CDR2 are LGHDT and YNNKEL (reference sequence). Sample-barcoded 5' priming and a J-beta primer mix drove a second PCR of about 7 to 12 cycles. Each cDNA molecule received a tag from a template-switch adaptor that had 12 random nucleotides. At least 2.5 million CDR3-containing paired-end reads were obtained per sample. MiXCR, run by TCRdb on the 5' RACE reads, gives a single entry per CDR3 protein. The data hold about 580,000 distinct CDR3 sequences, with 47% observed a single time.

This clonotype was sampled from a man aged 80 or over in good health. Specimen: blood. The chain is built from TRBV3-1 and TRBJ1-2; maybe TRBD1 (6 bases). The CDR3 here is CASSPLDSSGVYGYTF. CDR3 nucleotide sequence: TGTGCCAGCAGCCCGCTTGATTCTTCAGGGGTCTATGGCTACACCTTC.